Following are 24 T cell receptor beta chains from one sample sequenced in a study of CD8+CD57+ T cells in acquired aplastic anemia. The template used for profiling TCR beta VDJ and CDR3 was genomic DNA. Via MiXCR, TCRdb re-called the reads, giving one row per CDR3 protein. The sample consists of roughly 250,000 distinct CDR3 sequences, roughly 80% of them appearing once. All patients picked for sequencing had shown, by flow cytometry, an expansion of CD8+CD57+ cells. The specimen was sorted CD4+, CD8+, or CD8+CD57+ T cells (not recorded which) from PBMCs. These receptors were collected from a human donor with aplastic anemia.

The genes are TRBV5-4 and TRBJ2-4; 7 bases align to TRBD1. The length of the CDR3 is 12 residues. In germline, CDR1 is SGHNT, CDR2 YYREEE (reference sequence). Trimming removed 3 bases from V and 11 bases from J; junction bases left unmatched: 5. In DNA, the CDR3 is TGTGCCAGCAGCTCGGGACAGCATGTTCAGTACTTC. This translates into CASSSGQHVQYF.

The chain is built from TRBV12-3 or TRBV12-4 and TRBJ2-7; the D is unclear. The CDR3 length is 10 residues. V lost 6 bases to trimming and J lost 3 bases, with 3 bases between them. CDR3 residues: CASSHYEQYF. CDR3 DNA sequence: TGTGCCAGCAGCCACTACGAGCAGTACTTC.

This sequence joins TRBV12-3 or TRBV12-4 and TRBJ1-4; D is possibly TRBD1 (5 bases). V shed 0 bases and J shed 5 bases, with 7 bases lying between them. The CDR3 spans 14 residues. The CDR3, as DNA: TGTGCCAGCAGTTTAGCGGGGGGAAATGAAAAACTGTTTTTT. Translation: CASSLAGGNEKLFF.

Remarks on this clonotype: No conserved phenylalanine or tryptophan is present at the end of the CDR3, so a read error is the likely explanation. The limits of the CDR3 on the DNA are not certain, so only TCRdb's listed CDR3 is given. The rearrangement links TRBV7-8 to TRBJ1-2. A total of 13 residues make up the CDR3, ends included. Germline assignment: CDR1 SGHVS and CDR2 FQNEAQ. CDR3 residues: CASSLALAGGYNY.

The CDR3 is CASSLDLDGTALSYEQYV. CDR3 sequence (DNA): TGTGCCAGCAGCTTAGATCTGGACGGGACAGCCCTTTCCTACGAGCAGTACGTC. This sequence joins TRBV11-3 and TRBJ2-7; 7 nucleotides agree with TRBD1. V was clipped by 0 bases and J by 1 base; unmatched bases: 12. Germline V lookup: CDR1 SGHNT, CDR2 YENEEA. The CDR3 runs 18 residues.

The V and J genes are TRBV4-3 and TRBJ1-2; perhaps TRBD1 as D (5 bases). CDR3 length: 14 amino acids. Germline V gene sequence: CDR1 LGHNA, CDR2 YSLEER. Trimming stripped 0 bases from V and 11 bases from J, with 16 bases between. The CDR3 coding sequence is TGCGCCAGCAGCCAAGAACCGTCTAGCGGGGGTTACACCTTC. It yields the protein CASSQEPSSGGYTF.

A word on this clonotype: Because it lacks the conserved phenylalanine or tryptophan at the end, this CDR3 is likely a read error. The limits of the CDR3 on the DNA are not certain, so only TCRdb's listed CDR3 is given. The CDR3 spells CASLGAAETQYL. The V call is TRBV7-6, the J call TRBJ2-5; the table calls TRBD1, which could not be checked here. CDR1 and CDR2 from the germline V gene are SGHVS and FNYEAQ. The CDR3 has 12 amino acids, counting both end residues.

This chain joins TRBV24-1 and TRBJ2-7, with D possibly matching TRBD1 (7 bases). There are 16 residues in the CDR3. The V end lost 11 bases, the J end lost 6 bases, and 28 bases lay between the germline ends. Germline CDR1 is KGHDR and CDR2 is SFDVKD. CDR3 bases: TGTGCCAGCGGGACACGCGGACAGGCGAACCTGGCCGAGCAGTACGTC. Translated: CASGTRGQANLAEQYV.

Worth noting for this clonotype: This is likely a read error, given that the CDR3 carries no conserved phenylalanine or tryptophan at its end. The DNA is omitted, as the CDR3 cannot be located on it reliably, and the CDR3 follows TCRdb's listing. The V gene is TRBV15, the J gene TRBJ2-4. The CDR3 comprises 12 residues, both ends counted. The germline CDR1 and CDR2 sequences are LNHNV and YYDKDF (reference sequence). The CDR3 loop is CATRGAGNIETQ.

This clonotype was counted between two and nine times. The chain couples TRBV20-1 to TRBJ1-2; D is unclear. Trimming cost V 0 bases and J 6 bases, with 11 bases left between them. The germline gives CDR1 DFQATT, CDR2 SNEGSKA (reference sequence). The length of the CDR3 is 13 residues. For the CDR3, the DNA is TGCAGTGCTAGAGATCAGGTTTCTGATGGCTACACCTTC. Its translation: CSARDQVSDGYTF.

This clonotype was observed a single time. The chain links TRBV7-7 to TRBJ2-5; TRBD1 matches at 7 bases. Looked up from germline, CDR1 is SSHAT and CDR2 is FNYEAQ (reference sequence). CDR3 size: 12 residues. The trim removed 11 bases at V and 8 bases at J, leaving 11 bases unmatched. The CDR3 nucleotides are TGTGCCGGACAGGCGGCCAGGGAAACCCAGTACTTC. The encoded protein is CAGQAARETQYF. Combining the CDR3 with reference TRBV7-7 and TRBJ2-5 gives the whole variable domain GAGVSQSPRYKVTKRGQDVTLRCDPISSHATLYWYQQALGQGPEFLTYFNYEAQPDKSGLPSDRFSAERPEGSISTLTIQRTEQRDSAMYRCAGQAARETQYFGPGTRLLVL.

Only one count was recorded for this clonotype. The rearrangement uses TRBV9 and TRBJ2-2; D remains unclear. The V gene lost 3 bases and the J gene lost 7 bases, with 10 bases spanning the gap. This CDR3 is 13 amino acids long. CDR1 and CDR2 (germline): SGDLS, YYNGEE. The chain's CDR3 is CASSERPLGELFF. CDR3 nucleotide sequence: TGTGCCAGCAGCGAACGCCCCCTCGGGGAGCTGTTTTTT.

This chain uses TRBV5-6 with TRBJ2-6; the D gene is possibly TRBD1 (5 bases). Trimming took off 2 bases at V and 18 bases at J, with 6 bases between the two ends. CDR1 is SGHDT and CDR2 is YYEEEE in the germline V gene. The CDR3 runs to 9 residues. CDR3 amino acids: CASSLGQTF. CDR3 in DNA: TGTGCCAGCAGCTTAGGACAGACTTTC. Combining the CDR3 with reference TRBV5-6 and TRBJ2-6 gives the whole variable domain DAGVTQSPTHLIKTRGQQVTLRCSPKSGHDTVSWYQQALGQGPQFIFQYYEEEERQRGNFPDRFSGHQFPNYSSELNVNALLLGDSALYLCASSLGQTFGAGSRLTVL.

The V and J genes are TRBV10-3 and TRBJ2-7, with 9 nucleotides matching TRBD2. CDR3 size: 16 residues. Germline V CDR1 and CDR2: ENHRY, SYGVKD. V shed 10 bases and J 0 bases; nucleotides not matched to a gene: 13. Written as DNA, the CDR3 is TGTGCCACCGACTTCAGGCTAGCGGGGATCTCCTACGAGCAGTACTTC. Amino acid sequence: CATDFRLAGISYEQYF.

This clonotype was observed a single time. The junction departs from germline at one end; a sequencing error may be responsible. The V and J genes are TRBV9 and TRBJ2-3; D gene unclear. CDR3 length equals 12 residues. Germline V gene data show CDR1 as SGDLS and CDR2 as YYNGEE. In DNA, the CDR3 is TGTGCCAGCAGCGTAGGGGCGAATAGGCAGTACTTT. The encoded protein is CASSVGANRQYF.

A remark on this clonotype: An end of the junction does not agree with germline; a read error may underlie this. The CDR3 DNA reads TGTGCCGGCAGCGCCAACACAGATACGCAGTATTTT. It specifies CAGSANTDTQYF. This chain links TRBV13 with TRBJ2-3; D ambiguous. The germline V gene has CDR1 PRHDT and CDR2 FYEKMQ (reference sequence). The CDR3 totals 12 residues.

This clonotype was seen a handful of times. An end of the junction does not agree with germline; a read error may underlie this. The V and J genes are TRBV2 and TRBJ2-1; 7 bases are a match to TRBD2. The CDR3 covers 13 residues. CDR1 is SNHLY, CDR2 FYNNEI, per germline. CDR3 sequence (DNA): TGTGCCAGCGGGGAGGGTGGCACAGATACGCAGTTTTTT. Residues: CASGEGGTDTQFF.

Points on this clonotype: Without the conserved terminal phenylalanine or tryptophan, this CDR3 likely stems from a read error. The DNA is omitted, as the CDR3 cannot be located on it reliably, and the CDR3 follows TCRdb's listing. The chain employs TRBV7-8 and TRBJ2-3; TRBD1, as called in the table, went unchecked against the DNA. The CDR3 length is 12 residues, termini included. Germline CDR1 reads SGHVS; CDR2 reads FQNEAQ. This CDR3 reads CASSLAGGPETL.

Points on this clonotype: The junction and the germline gene differ at one end; a read error may be behind it. This chain joins TRBV7-3 and TRBJ2-7; D remains ambiguous. This CDR3 contains 13 residues. CDR1 SGHTA and CDR2 FQGTGA come from the germline V gene. The CDR3 sequence is CATSRERVSEQYF. The CDR3 nucleotides are TGTGCCACCAGCAGAGAGCGAGTTTCCGAGCAGTACTTC. Looking up the rest from reference TRBV7-3 and TRBJ2-7 gives the full variable domain: GAGVSQTPSNKVTEKGKYVELRCDPISGHTALYWYRQSLGQGPEFLIYFQGTGAADDSGLPNDRFFAVRPEGSVSTLKIQRTERGDSAVYLCATSRERVSEQYFGPGTRLTVT.

The CDR3 region is CASSTGASTDTQYF. The CDR3 DNA is TGTGCCAGCAGTACCGGGGCGAGCACAGATACGCAGTATTTT. The chain uses TRBV12-3 or TRBV12-4 and TRBJ2-3; D may be TRBD1 or TRBD2 (5 bases each). CDR3 length: 14 residues. Deletions cut 5 bases from V and 0 bases from J, with 9 bases between.

This clonotype was observed a single time. This chain links TRBV5-4 with TRBJ2-1, with D unresolved. Germline V CDR1 and CDR2: SGHNT, YYREEE (reference sequence). V was cut by 2 bases and J by 13 bases, with 16 bases left in between. CDR3 length: 13 amino acids. CDR3 sequence reads: CASSFTVTGGQFF. CDR3 DNA sequence: TGTGCCAGCAGCTTTACTGTCACGGGTGGACAGTTCTTC.

Comment on this clonotype: The germline gene is not matched at one end of the junction; a read error may be the cause. CDR3 loop: CASSLEPGRGSSERFF. CDR3 sequence (DNA): TGTGCCAGCAGCCTAGAACCTGGCAGGGGCAGCTCTGAGCGGTTCTTC. The chain couples TRBV9 to TRBJ2-1, with D maybe TRBD1 (6 bases). This CDR3 region has 16 residues. Germline values: CDR1 SGDLS, CDR2 YYNGEE.

Concerning this clonotype: At one end the junction does not follow the germline gene, possibly because of a read error. This chain uses TRBV5-1 with TRBJ2-4; TRBD2 is a possible D gene (5 bases). Germline lookup yields CDR1 SGHRS and CDR2 YFSETQ. The CDR3 runs 12 residues. CDR3: CASGLAENIRYF. The CDR3 nucleotides read TGTGCCAGCGGATTAGCTGAGAACATTCGGTACTTC.

The rearrangement uses TRBV11-3 and TRBJ2-3, with a possible D match to TRBD1 (5 bases). The CDR3 spans 14 residues. V gave up 3 bases and J gave up 6 bases, with 13 bases separating them. Looked up from germline, CDR1 is SGHNT and CDR2 is YENEEA. CDR3 protein: CASSLDLTVDTQYF. The CDR3 nucleotides read TGTGCCAGCAGCTTGGATCTGACAGTGGATACGCAGTATTTT.